What follows is one T cell receptor (beta chain) and its context. The assay was immunoSEQ multiplex PCR, and TCRdb's table has in-frame clones only and misses some. The sample lists about 480,000 clones; roughly 79% were seen once. This sample is drawn from a study of shared clonotypes between healthy human individuals. The CDR3 covers 14 residues. CDR1 and CDR2 (germline): MDHEN, SYDVKM. Trimming removed 10 bases at V and 0 bases at J, with 15 bases between. Sequences were obtained from PBMCs. This clonotype was obtained from a middle-aged woman in good health. Some clones in this sample may be carry-over from other donors' samples. The chain has TRBV28 and TRBJ1-2, with TRBD1 as a possible D gene (5 bases). This chain's CDR3 is CATRGTDANYGYTF. DNA for the CDR3: TGTGCCACCCGGGGGACGGATGCTAACTATGGCTACACCTTC.